A single sample gave rise to the 9 T cell receptor beta chains below, sequenced in a study of blood T cell repertoires in COVID-19. Assay used: immunoSEQ multiplex PCR; TCRdb lists only in-frame clones, some missing. The sample has 150,000 to 200,000 clones; about 83% are singletons. Material: peripheral blood. The receptor source for this set is a man aged 35 to 55 who had recovered from COVID-19.

The V and J genes are TRBV10-3 and TRBJ1-1; D perhaps matches TRBD1 (5 bases). Deletions cut 2 bases from V and 0 bases from J, with 10 bases between. The germline CDR1 and CDR2 sequences are ENHRY and SYGVKD. The CDR3 contains 15 residues. CDR3 in DNA: TGTGCCATCAGTGAGGAGGCCAGGGTGAACACTGAAGCTTTCTTT. This sequence encodes CAISEEARVNTEAFF.

This rearrangement joins TRBV27 to TRBJ2-1; D is uncertain. This CDR3 has 14 residues. The germline gives CDR1 MNHEY, CDR2 SMNVEV (reference sequence). Trimming cost V 0 bases and J 10 bases, with 13 bases left between them. The CDR3 protein is CASSLSLGLVEQFF. The CDR3 DNA is TGTGCCAGCAGTTTATCCCTAGGCCTAGTGGAGCAGTTCTTC.

The CDR3 protein is CASSLQAANTEAFF. The CDR3 DNA reads TGTGCCAGCAGCTTACAGGCAGCGAACACTGAAGCTTTCTTT. The chain uses TRBV7-9 and TRBJ1-1; unclear D gene. The length of the CDR3 is 14 residues. Trimming pared 2 bases from V and 1 base from J, leaving 8 bases between. Germline CDR1 is SEHNR and CDR2 is FQNEAQ (reference sequence).

This clone was detected only a few times. The chain carries TRBV7-2 and TRBJ1-2, with TRBD1 identical over 7 bases. After removal of 4 bases from V and 6 bases from J, the junction contained 8 bases not matched to a gene. There are 14 residues in the CDR3. Germline loops: CDR1 SGHTA, CDR2 FQGNSA. CDR3 coding DNA: TGTGCCAGCAGCTCCAGGGACAGTTCCCATGGCTACACCTTC. This encodes CASSSRDSSHGYTF.

This clone was detected a few times. The rearrangement joins TRBV6-2 or TRBV6-3 to TRBJ1-2; tentative D call: TRBD1 (5 bases). The CDR3 loop spans 15 amino acids. The germline V gene has CDR1 MNHEY and CDR2 SVGEGT. The ends were cut back, 3 bases at V and 7 bases at J, with 18 bases in the middle. The CDR3 here is CASSYYGGAPGGYTF. In DNA, the CDR3 is TGTGCCAGCAGTTATTACGGGGGTGCGCCTGGTGGCTACACCTTC.

The chain uses TRBV24-1 and TRBJ2-1, with 12 bases that match TRBD2. CDR1 KGHDR and CDR2 SFDVKD come from the germline V gene. The CDR3 consists of 14 residues. The trim removed 8 bases at V and 7 bases at J, leaving 5 bases unmatched. The DNA of the CDR3 is TGTGCCACCAAAGGACTAGCGGGAACGAATGAGCAGTTCTTC. This encodes CATKGLAGTNEQFF.

The V call is TRBV6-1, the J call TRBJ1-1; D uncertain. The CDR3 runs to 14 residues. CDR1 and CDR2 (germline): MNHNS, SASEGT. Trimming shortened V by 1 base and J by 1 base, and 7 bases separated the two germline ends. The CDR3 DNA reads as TGTGCCAGCAGTGAAGGTTCCAGGAACACTGAAGCTTTCTTT. Protein product: CASSEGSRNTEAFF.

This chain uses TRBV6-5 with TRBJ2-5, with a weak D call TRBD1 (6 bases). There are 13 residues in the CDR3. Germline V lookup: CDR1 MNHEY, CDR2 SVGAGI. Trimming removed 5 bases from V and 3 bases from J, with 10 bases in between. Here the CDR3 reads CASSRQAKETQYF. The CDR3 region has the DNA TGTGCCAGCAGTCGACAGGCTAAAGAGACCCAGTACTTC.

The chain employs TRBV7-9 and TRBJ2-2, with a weak D call TRBD2 (5 bases). CDR3 length equals 14 residues. V was clipped by 4 bases and J by 4 bases, with 10 bases between them. The germline gives CDR1 SEHNR, CDR2 FQNEAQ (reference sequence). CDR3 protein: CASSWESLTGELFF. The CDR3 DNA sequence: TGTGCCAGCAGCTGGGAGTCCCTCACCGGGGAGCTGTTTTTT.